The entry below gives a single TCR beta chain sequence along with its context. The target of this receptor is not known. Per-nucleotide qualities are absent, and no much larger clonotype sits a single base away. The sample comes from a study of cytomegalovirus exposure and HLA in healthy donors (dated by TCRdb to about 2017). Regarding the study in general: An earlier analysis of approximately 590 of the donors reported 250 to 350 Gb of sequence data and around 110 million unique TCR beta sequences from 150 million to 200 million T cells. An early release that covered about 600 HLA-typed donors contained approximately 300 gigabases of sequencing data and around 85 million unique TCR sequences. Of the 350 to 400 genotyped donors, over 70% fell in the genetic ancestry cluster associated with self-reported Caucasian donors. The study aimed to test whether cataloging public T cell receptors could reveal signatures of past pathogen exposure. Using immunosequencing, the study profiled T cell repertoires from about 620 subjects and related those repertoires to cytomegalovirus serostatus. Besides the first cohort of 550 to 750 subjects, a separate validation cohort made up of around 120 different subjects was used. The study combined high-throughput TCR immunosequencing, statistical association of individual TCRs with disease status, and machine learning to predict cytomegalovirus infection status. A later analysis re-analyzed previously published TCR beta repertoires from about 730 donors and added high-resolution HLA genotyping to study TCR occurrence patterns. In the later analysis, no new phenotypic data were used to find candidate immune exposures; instead, reliance was placed on TCR beta sequences and their occurrence across donors. To decide whether each TCR beta V gene segment behaved as functional or pseudogenic, an earlier analysis of approximately 590 of the donors relied on high-throughput TCR beta sequencing. Donor age, sex, ethnicity and CMV serostatus were collected together with the repertoire data. A later genetic analysis used genome-wide SNP genotypes for about 55% of the 666 donors, treating that subset as a discovery cohort. Every discovery cohort repertoire had been produced on one sequencing platform. Both class I and class II loci were covered by HLA typing, at four-digit resolution. Typing coverage differed by locus: A, B, C, DRB1 and DQB1 were typed in about 620-630 donors, DQA1 in 522, DPA1 in around 600, and DPB1 in 450 to 480. Because of strong linkage in the cohort, roughly five DR-DQ haplotypes were treated as single units for association and clustering. Among about 400 genotyped donors of the cohort, an average of around 240,000 unique TCR beta nucleotide sequences was sequenced per donor, of which about 18% were non-productive.

The CDR3, cysteine through phenylalanine, is 15 amino acids long. Here the CDR3 DNA is all that survives: 45 bases in frame from base 1. Per the germline V gene, MNHEY is the CDR1 and SVGAGI is the CDR2. Trimming takes 5 bases off V and 2 bases off J; junction bases not matched to a gene: 3. What the authors observed across the whole study: A later analysis associated 15,000 to 20,000 TCR beta sequences with specific HLA alleles at a false discovery rate of 0.05. A group of highly shared sequence variants was considered likely to be a technical artifact of the sequencing pipeline. The classifier was reported to diagnose cytomegalovirus status with high specificity and sensitivity in both the original cohort and the validation cohort. According to the authors, the approach could potentially be generalized to other disease states and immunological phenotypes. Most CMV-associated TCR beta chains appeared to be HLA-restricted in a later analysis, and the HLA associations seemed to be driven largely by CMV exposure. Roughly uniform sequencing depth across donors was assumed in presence/absence analyses, although this assumption may not hold. Because counts were too low, 15 to 20 rarely observed V segments, including chromosome 9 orphons, were left out of the earlier analysis of a few hundred of the donors. Because HLA typing was unavailable for some donors at each locus, only the typed subset was used in association tests. This cohort had only TCR beta chains sequenced, and the lack of alpha or paired-chain data limited which features could be detected. In an earlier analysis of around 500 of the donors, most TCR beta V segments appeared in productive rearrangements about 87% or about 30% of the time, broadly matching IMGT annotations. Most TCR sequences were observed very rarely across donors, whereas some public TCRs were present in many individuals. V-gene and J-gene trimming of TCR beta chains was associated with a missense DCLRE1C variant in a later genetic analysis, and the association was replicated in an independent cohort. According to a later analysis, parvovirus B19, influenza, CMV and Epstein-Barr virus appeared linked to several top co-occurrence clusters. The study gave a list of 150 to 200 TCR beta chains associated with cytomegalovirus. When HLA alleles, especially DR and DQ, strongly co-occurred, attributing TCR associations to individual alleles was difficult. In a later analysis, HLA-associated TCR beta chains were found to be more clonally expanded and to have lower generation probabilities than equally common non-associated chains. A further reported finding was that TCR beta sequences accurately predicted the HLA-A and HLA-B alleles for most subjects in the first cohort. Because the 87-base-pair reads could not distinguish some IMGT-functional V segments, including TRBV6-2 and TRBV6-3, those segments were excluded. Correlated functional status among segregating V segments might reflect linkage disequilibrium, but an unknown experimental factor could not be ruled out. A later analysis found that TCR association rates varied across HLA loci, with DRB1 alleles showing the most associated TCRs and HLA-C alleles the fewest. For the cohort, immune exposure information was limited to CMV serostatus. According to a later genetic analysis, donors in an Asian-associated ancestry cluster had fewer N-insertions in productive TCRs than the approximately 700-donor mean. In vitro tests confirmed that a few of the cytomegalovirus-associated TCR beta chains recognize cytomegalovirus antigens.

The cohort was made up of 650 to 700 healthy bone marrow donors. At the time of sampling, all cohort members were nominally healthy, though unrecorded immune exposures were likely present. The donor was CMV seronegative and belonged to the group of several hundred seronegative cohort members. A peripheral blood sample was provided by each donor, and peripheral blood mononuclear cells were used for TCR beta sequencing. The Qiagen DNeasy Blood Extraction Kit was used to extract genomic DNA from the blood cell samples. Library preparation was by the immunoSEQ multiplex PCR assay. The multiplex PCR relied on a mix of 60 forward primers for TCR Vbeta segments and 13 reverse primers for TCR Jbeta segments. A multiplex PCR assay on genomic DNA amplified the CDR3 region of rearranged TCR beta genes. The amplified TCR beta libraries were sequenced on the Illumina HiSeq System as 87-base-pair reads. In the authors' own workflow: A later analysis tallied around 87 million unique TCR beta chains across the 600 to 700 repertoires, and 10 million to 11 million of those chains were shared by two or more donors. Raw reads were error-corrected and collapsed into unique sequences with a nearest-neighbor algorithm that merged closely related sequences to remove PCR and sequencing errors. Alignment of CDR3 sequences to IMGT reference sequences was used to assign V, D and J gene segments. For a sequence to be retained, a match of at least six nucleotides to both a V gene segment and a J gene segment was required. Rearrangements were classified as productive when the CDR3 lacked stop codons and remained in frame with V and J, and all other rearrangements were classified as non-productive. CDR3 was defined by IMGT convention, running from the second conserved V-encoded cysteine to the conserved J-encoded phenylalanine. The earlier analysis of 500 to 750 of the donors excluded any sequence lacking an unambiguous match to a single V gene segment. An earlier analysis of 500 to 600 of the donors classified V segments as functional when productive rearrangements were above 56.7% and as segregating when the standard deviation between donors was above 5%. To diagnose cytomegalovirus status from the catalog of TCR beta chain sequences, a statistical classification framework was built. A later analysis assigned V and J genes by comparing TCR nucleotide sequences with IMGT/GENE-DB human TR gene sequences. Using the TCRdist pipeline, a later analysis assigned CDR3 sequences along with most-parsimonious VDJ recombination scenarios. In a later analysis, every TCR beta chain was defined by the combination of its CDR3 amino acid sequence and its V-gene family, and reads without a unique V-gene family were dropped. In a later analysis, 450 to 600 highly shared, low-generation-probability nucleotide sequences were removed to address suspected cross-contamination and a sequencing artifact. In a later analysis, a clonal expansion index for each public chain was calculated from normalized within-repertoire ranks of inferred template counts. Generation probabilities in a later analysis came from a VDJ recombination model fitted to out-of-frame rearrangements, and those results were checked against IGoR. In a later analysis, TCR-TCR, TCR-HLA and TCR-CMV co-occurrence was scored with hypergeometric tests, and a repertoire-size bias correction was applied to TCR pairs. A later analysis estimated false discovery rates by permuting HLA or CMV assignments 20 times. A later analysis grouped co-occurring TCRs with DBSCAN, adding TCRdist sequence similarity when clustering within HLA-allele-positive subsets. Repertoires with fewer than 30,000 or more than 120,000 public chains were left out of co-occurrence clustering, as were a handful of repertoires with anomalous nucleotide sharing. As stored in TCRdb, this immuneACCESS dataset retains in-frame rearrangements with V and J assigned. A fraction of the clones does not appear; measured against another copy, unresolved V genes explain less than half of the discrepancy, and the remainder lacks a known reason. V, J and clone size are taken as reported in that table, and D and trimming were inferred from the DNA itself. The sample includes approximately 150,000 clones, with about 70% observed a single time. The leading ten clones occupy about 3% of the sample.

The chain employs TRBV6-5 and TRBJ2-6, with 7 junctional bases fitting TRBD1. The receptor comes from a male donor in good health and CMV-seronegative. Sequenced sample: PBMCs. In nucleotides, the sequence is TGTGCCAGCAGTCTAGGGACAGCTGGGGCCAACGTCCTGACTTTC. The resulting protein is CASSLGTAGANVLTF.